The T cell receptor beta chain under discussion was sequenced for a study of blood T cells in healthy people across ages. Study-wide context: Capturing about one barcoded beta molecule per two T cells was achieved by template switching.

Trimming cost V 7 bases and J 6 bases, with 10 bases left between them. The CDR3 loop spans 11 amino acids. Germline V CDR1 and CDR2: MDHEN, SYDVKM. A second PCR of 7 to 11 cycles used a sample-barcoded 5' primer and a J-beta primer mix. Each TCR beta cDNA got a 12-nucleotide random molecular identifier. TCRdb re-called the 5' RACE reads with MiXCR, one entry per CDR3 protein. This table holds under 800,000 distinct CDR3 sequences, more than 20% found once. A minimum of 5 micrograms of total RNA was extracted per sample. This sequence originates from a man in his sixties or seventies in good health. V and J are TRBV28 and TRBJ2-7; D call uncertain. The sequencing sample was made of blood. CDR3 DNA: TGTGCCAGCACCCTCGGTGGCGAGCAGTACTTC. Translated: CASTLGGEQYF.